The present entry profiles one TCR beta chain with its context. Antigen unknown. CDR1 and CDR2 from the germline V gene are SQVTM and ANQGSEA. V dropped 1 base and J dropped 5; count of bases not matched to a gene: 5. The CDR3 loop spans 15 amino acids. Assay: immunoSEQ multiplex PCR; the TCRdb copy retains only in-frame clones and omits some. The profile shows 60,000 to 80,000 clones, approximately 78% of them singletons. This record comes from a study of OX40 agonist ivuxolimab in advanced cancers. Whole-study findings and limits: Clonal expansion from baseline to week 6 occurred in both CD4+ and CD8+ T cells.

The chain couples TRBV29-1 to TRBJ2-1; 10 bases map to TRBD2. This specimen was CD4+ or CD8+ T cells sorted from blood, taken in a trial of the OX40 agonist ivuxolimab. The clonotype was recovered from an adult with an advanced solid tumor such as melanoma, head and neck, liver or kidney cancer. The CDR3 region is CSVEARTSGNNEQFF. CDR3 bases: TGCAGCGTTGAAGCAAGGACTAGCGGAAACAATGAGCAGTTCTTC.